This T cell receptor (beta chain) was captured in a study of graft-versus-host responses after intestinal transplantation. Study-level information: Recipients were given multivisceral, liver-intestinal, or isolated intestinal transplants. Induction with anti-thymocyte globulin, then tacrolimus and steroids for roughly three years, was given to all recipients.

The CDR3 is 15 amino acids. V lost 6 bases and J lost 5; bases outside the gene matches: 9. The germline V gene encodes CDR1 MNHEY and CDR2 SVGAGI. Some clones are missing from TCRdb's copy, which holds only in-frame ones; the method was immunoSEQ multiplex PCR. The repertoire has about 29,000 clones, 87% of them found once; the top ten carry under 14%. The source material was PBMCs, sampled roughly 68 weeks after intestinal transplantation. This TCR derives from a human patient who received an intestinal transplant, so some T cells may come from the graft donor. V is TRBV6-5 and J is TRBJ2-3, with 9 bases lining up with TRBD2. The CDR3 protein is CASSRSGSGRDTQYF. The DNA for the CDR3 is TGTGCCAGCAGCCGTAGCGGGAGTGGTAGAGATACGCAGTATTTT.